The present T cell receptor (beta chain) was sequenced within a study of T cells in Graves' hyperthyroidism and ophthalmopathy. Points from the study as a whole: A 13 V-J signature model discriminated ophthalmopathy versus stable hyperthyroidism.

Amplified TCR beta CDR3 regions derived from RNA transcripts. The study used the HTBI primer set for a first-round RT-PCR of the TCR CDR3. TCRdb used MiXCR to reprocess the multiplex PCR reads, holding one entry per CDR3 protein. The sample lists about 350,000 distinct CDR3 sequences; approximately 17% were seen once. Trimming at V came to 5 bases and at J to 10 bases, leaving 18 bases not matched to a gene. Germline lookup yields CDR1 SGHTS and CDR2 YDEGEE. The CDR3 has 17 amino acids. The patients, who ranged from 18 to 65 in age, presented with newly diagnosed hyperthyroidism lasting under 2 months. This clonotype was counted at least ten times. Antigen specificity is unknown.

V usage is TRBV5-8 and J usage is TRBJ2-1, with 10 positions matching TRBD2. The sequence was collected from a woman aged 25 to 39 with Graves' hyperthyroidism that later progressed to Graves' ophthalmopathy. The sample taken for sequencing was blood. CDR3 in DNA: TGTGCCAGCAGTCTACAGCGGGAGGGCCGGTTAGCTCGGGAGCAGTTCTTC. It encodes CASSLQREGRLAREQFF.